These 16 T cell receptor beta chains came from one sample sequenced in a study of T cells after yellow fever vaccination. TCRdb fed the 5' RACE reads into MiXCR, producing one record per CDR3 protein. The data hold just under 600,000 distinct CDR3 sequences, with around an eighth observed a single time. The sequenced sample was PBMCs, obtained on the day of the yellow fever booster vaccination. The receptors derive from a man in his thirties or forties who received the YFV17D yellow fever vaccine.

The genes are TRBV18 and TRBJ1-5; D unclear. CDR1 and CDR2 from the germline V gene are KGHSH and LQKENI. The CDR3 has 15 amino acids. V lost 3 bases to trimming and J lost 6 bases, with 15 bases between them. The CDR3 reads CASSPPWAPFQPQHF. The CDR3 DNA reads TGTGCCAGCTCACCCCCGTGGGCCCCCTTTCAGCCCCAGCATTTT.

This clonotype came up a few times. The J gene is TRBJ1-6, the V gene TRBV30; D call uncertain. Trimming stripped 3 bases from V and 11 bases from J, with 14 bases between. Germline V lookup: CDR1 GTSNPN, CDR2 SVGIG (reference sequence). This CDR3 has 13 residues. DNA for the CDR3: TGTGCCTGGAGCCCACCCCCCCGGACACCCCTCCACTTT. It is translated as CAWSPPPRTPLHF.

The rearrangement joins TRBV5-1 to TRBJ1-1; D possibly corresponds to TRBD1 (6 bases). Trimming shortened V by 4 bases and J by 4 bases, and 17 bases separated the two germline ends. The CDR3 has 15 residues. Germline CDR1 SGHRS, CDR2 YFSETQ. Here the CDR3 DNA reads TGCGCCAGCAGCAGCCAGGGGTACGGGACCACTGAAGCTTTCTTT. Protein sequence: CASSSQGYGTTEAFF.

The V gene is TRBV7-9, the J gene TRBJ1-1, with D possibly being TRBD1 (6 bases). The V end lost 1 base, the J end lost 3 bases, and 12 bases lay between the germline ends. CDR1 and CDR2 (germline): SEHNR, FQNEAQ (reference sequence). The CDR3 consists of 15 residues. This CDR3 reads CASSLESGADTEAFF. CDR3 sequence (DNA): TGTGCCAGCAGCTTAGAGTCGGGGGCAGACACTGAAGCTTTCTTT. Drawing the rest from reference TRBV7-9 and TRBJ1-1, the complete variable domain is DTGVSQNPRHKITKRGQNVTFRCDPISEHNRLYWYRQTLGQGPEFLTYFQNEAQLEKSRLLSDRFSAERPKGSFSTLEIQRTEQGDSAMYLCASSLESGADTEAFFGQGTRLTVV.

This clonotype was observed a handful of times. The chain recombines TRBV29-1 with TRBJ1-5; 10 nucleotides line up with TRBD1. Looked up from germline, CDR1 is SQVTM and CDR2 is ANQGSEA. The CDR3 is 13 amino acids. V dropped 7 bases and J dropped 7; count of bases not matched to a gene: 7. The CDR3 region has the DNA TGCAGCGCTCAGACAGGGGGCGGCCAGCCCCAGCATTTT. As protein: CSAQTGGGQPQHF.

This chain uses TRBV20-1 with TRBJ2-7, with a tentative D call TRBD1 (5 bases). The CDR3 contains 14 residues. V shed 1 base and J shed 1 base, with 11 bases lying between them. Germline-derived CDR1 and CDR2 are DFQATT and SNEGSKA (reference sequence). This CDR3 is CSARASTASYEQYF. CDR3 DNA: TGCAGTGCTAGAGCCTCGACAGCGTCCTACGAGCAGTACTTC.

The chain joins TRBV7-2 to TRBJ1-5; D is ambiguous. V shed 2 bases and J shed 1 base, with 12 bases lying between them. Germline loops: CDR1 SGHTA, CDR2 FQGNSA. The CDR3 length is 16 residues. The CDR3 coding sequence is TGTGCCAGCAGCTTATTAGAGGGCGTCAGCAATCAGCCCCAGCATTTT. Its protein is CASSLLEGVSNQPQHF.

A few counts support this clonotype. V usage is TRBV5-1 and J usage is TRBJ2-1, with TRBD2 matching 13 bases. The CDR3 is 16 residues long. Unmatched junction bases numbered 5, after V lost 5 bases and J lost 3 bases. Germline V gene data show CDR1 as SGHRS and CDR2 as YFSETQ. The CDR3 here is CASSSGLAGDYNEQFF. Here the CDR3 DNA reads TGCGCCAGCAGTTCAGGACTAGCGGGAGACTACAATGAGCAGTTCTTC.

This clonotype appeared a few times. CDR3 amino acids: CSATVQGEHSGANVLTF. The CDR3 DNA is TGCAGTGCTACCGTCCAGGGAGAACACTCTGGGGCCAACGTCCTGACTTTC. The rearrangement links TRBV20-1 to TRBJ2-6; perhaps D is TRBD1 or TRBD2 (5 bases each). The CDR3 spans 17 residues. The ends were cut back, 4 bases at V and 0 bases at J, with 16 bases in the middle. CDR1 is DFQATT, CDR2 SNEGSKA, per germline (reference sequence).

This clonotype has just a few counts. J is TRBJ2-1 and V is TRBV12-3 or TRBV12-4; TRBD2 might be the D (5 bases). This CDR3 is 12 amino acids long. V was pared by 8 bases and J by 8 bases, with 13 bases between. The DNA of the CDR3 is TGTGCCAGCGGAACTAGTTCCCATGAGCAGTTCTTC. The encoded protein is CASGTSSHEQFF.

The chain is built from TRBV18 and TRBJ2-7, with D possibly matching TRBD1 (5 bases). Trimming took off 3 bases at V and 2 bases at J, with 14 bases between the two ends. Germline V lookup: CDR1 KGHSH, CDR2 LQKENI. The CDR3 has 15 amino acids. The DNA of the CDR3 is TGTGCCAGCTCACCTGACAGACGGCCTCCCTACGAGCAGTACTTC. Protein product: CASSPDRRPPYEQYF.

The V gene is TRBV19, the J gene TRBJ2-7, with 9 bases matching TRBD2. CDR1 is LNHDA, CDR2 SQIVND, per germline (reference sequence). The V segment lost 4 bases and the J segment 2 bases; nucleotides outside the gene matches: 6. The CDR3 is 15 amino acids. The CDR3 bases are TGTGCCAGTAGTAACCCAGCGGGAGGTCCCTACGAGCAGTACTTC. Its protein is CASSNPAGGPYEQYF.

This clonotype has a count of ten or more. V usage is TRBV7-2 and J usage is TRBJ2-7; TRBD1 is a possible D gene (6 bases). V was cut by 3 bases and J by 5 bases, with 14 bases left in between. This CDR3 comprises 14 residues. Germline lookup yields CDR1 SGHTA and CDR2 FQGNSA. CDR3 DNA sequence: TGTGCCAGCAGCTTGCAGGGGCTAGCCGACGAGCAGTACTTC. Protein: CASSLQGLADEQYF. Full variable domain (rest looked up from reference TRBV7-2 and TRBJ2-7): GAGVSQSPSNKVTEKGKDVELRCDPISGHTALYWYRQSLGQGLEFLIYFQGNSAPDKSGLPSDRFSAERTGGSVSTLTIQRTQQEDSAVYLCASSLQGLADEQYFGPGTRLTVT.

V gene TRBV5-6 combines with J gene TRBJ2-3, with D unclear. CDR1 is SGHDT and CDR2 is YYEEEE in the germline V gene. Trimming cost V 4 bases and J 6 bases, with 12 bases left between them. CDR3 length: 13 amino acids. In nucleotides, the CDR3 is TGTGCCAGCAGCCCACCTAGGATTGATACGCAGTATTTT. This sequence encodes CASSPPRIDTQYF.

In this sample, this clonotype turned up a few times. The chain combines TRBV20-1 with TRBJ2-7, with D maybe TRBD2 (6 bases). The V gene lost 3 bases and the J gene lost 5 bases, with 17 bases spanning the gap. CDR1 DFQATT and CDR2 SNEGSKA come from the germline V gene (reference sequence). The length of the CDR3 is 14 residues. Here the CDR3 reads CSASPAGGLDEQYF. CDR3 coding DNA: TGCAGTGCTAGCCCAGCCGGAGGGCTCGACGAGCAGTACTTC.

This clonotype was recorded at least ten times. This sequence joins TRBV20-1 and TRBJ2-3, with 10 bases identical to TRBD2. This CDR3 comprises 14 residues. J lost 3 bases, V lost 6 bases, and 6 bases had no gene match. Germline values: CDR1 DFQATT, CDR2 SNEGSKA (reference sequence). CDR3 residues: CSARAGGPTDTQYF. CDR3 DNA: TGCAGTGCCCGAGCGGGAGGGCCTACAGATACGCAGTATTTT.